The sequence of this T cell receptor (beta chain) was determined in a study of tumor-infiltrating lymphocytes in localized non-small cell lung cancer. Study as a whole: From each patient, both tumor and uninvolved lung, non-adjacent to tumor, were sampled.

Germline assignment: CDR1 SGHRS and CDR2 YFSETQ. Trimming shortened V by 1 base and J by 2 bases, and 10 bases separated the two germline ends. This CDR3 contains 16 residues. Only in-frame clones appear in the TCRdb table, and some are missing; sequencing was by immunoSEQ multiplex PCR. The sample carries around 16,000 clones, 69% recorded once. Study-level findings and limits: Recurrence-free survival showed no association with tumor T-cell fraction. Different pieces of the same tissue went to different assays, confounding technical variation with intratumor heterogeneity.

Points on this clone: Its antigen is unidentified.

The source is a human donor with non-small cell lung cancer. The chain combines TRBV5-1 with TRBJ2-6, with TRBD1 as a possible D gene (5 bases). The sample taken for sequencing was lung tumor tissue. CDR3: CASSLSTVAGANVLTF. The DNA for the CDR3 is TGCGCCAGCAGCTTGTCGACAGTTGCTGGGGCCAACGTCCTGACTTTC.